The clone carrying this T cell receptor (beta chain) appeared a single time. Data came from immunoSEQ multiplex PCR; TCRdb stores just in-frame clones and leaves some out. The top ten clones hold 2.6% of a sample with 260,000 or so clones, about nine tenths of them seen once. This sample was taken from a study of blood T cell repertoires in COVID-19. Looking at the study overall: T cells, B-cell-depleted T cells, or PBMCs provided the cDNA or gDNA that served as material.

The sequence was obtained from a woman in her twenties or thirties with acute COVID-19. Source material: PBMCs or T cells enriched from blood (not recorded which).

CDR3 region: CASSVGQGNSPLHF. The CDR3 bases are TGTGCCAGCAGCGTTGGACAGGGCAACTCACCCCTCCACTTT. The rearrangement uses TRBV9 and TRBJ1-6, with 8 positions matching TRBD1. The germline gives CDR1 SGDLS, CDR2 YYNGEE. V trimming: 2 bases; J trimming: 10 bases; junction bases outside the gene matches: 5. CDR3 length equals 14 residues.